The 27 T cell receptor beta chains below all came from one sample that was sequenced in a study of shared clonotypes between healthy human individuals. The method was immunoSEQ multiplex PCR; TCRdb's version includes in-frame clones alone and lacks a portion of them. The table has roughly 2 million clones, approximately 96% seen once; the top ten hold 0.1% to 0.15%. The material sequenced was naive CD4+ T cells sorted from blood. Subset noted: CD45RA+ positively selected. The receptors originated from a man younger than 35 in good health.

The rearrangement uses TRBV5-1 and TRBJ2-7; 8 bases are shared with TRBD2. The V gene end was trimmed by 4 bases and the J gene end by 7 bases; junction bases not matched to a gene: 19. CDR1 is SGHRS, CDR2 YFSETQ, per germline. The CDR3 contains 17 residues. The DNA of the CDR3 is TGCGCCAGCAGCGGGAACACCGCCGGGACTAGAGTAATAGAGCAGTACTTC. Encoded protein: CASSGNTAGTRVIEQYF. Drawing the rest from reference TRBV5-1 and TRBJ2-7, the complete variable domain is KAGVTQTPRYLIKTRGQQVTLSCSPISGHRSVSWYQQTPGQGLQFLFEYFSETQRNKGNFPGRFSGRQFSNSRSEMNVSTLELGDSALYLCASSGNTAGTRVIEQYFGPGTRLTVT.

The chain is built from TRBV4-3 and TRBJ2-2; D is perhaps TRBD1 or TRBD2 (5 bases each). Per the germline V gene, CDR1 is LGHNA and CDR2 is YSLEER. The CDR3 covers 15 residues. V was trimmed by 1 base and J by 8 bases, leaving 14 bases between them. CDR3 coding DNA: TGCGCCAGCAGCCAAGGGGGGACCGTTCCGGGGGAGCTGTTTTTT. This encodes CASSQGGTVPGELFF.

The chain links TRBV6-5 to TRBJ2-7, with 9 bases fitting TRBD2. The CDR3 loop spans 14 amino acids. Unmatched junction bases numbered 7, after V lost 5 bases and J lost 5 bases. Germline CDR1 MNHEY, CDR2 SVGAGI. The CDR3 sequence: CASSPPGLAHEQYF. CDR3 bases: TGTGCCAGCAGTCCCCCGGGACTAGCTCACGAGCAGTACTTC.

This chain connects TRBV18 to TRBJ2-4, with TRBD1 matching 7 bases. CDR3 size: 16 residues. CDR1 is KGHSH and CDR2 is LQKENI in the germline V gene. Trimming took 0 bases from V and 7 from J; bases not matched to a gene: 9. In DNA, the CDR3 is TGTGCCAGCTCACCACCAAAGGGGGCGATTTGGAACATTCAGTACTTC. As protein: CASSPPKGAIWNIQYF.

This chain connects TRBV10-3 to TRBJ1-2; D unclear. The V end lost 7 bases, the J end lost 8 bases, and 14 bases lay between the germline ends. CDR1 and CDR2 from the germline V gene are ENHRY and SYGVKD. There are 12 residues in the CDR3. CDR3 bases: TGTGCCATCAAACTCGGAGAGTCGGGCTACACCTTC. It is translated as CAIKLGESGYTF.

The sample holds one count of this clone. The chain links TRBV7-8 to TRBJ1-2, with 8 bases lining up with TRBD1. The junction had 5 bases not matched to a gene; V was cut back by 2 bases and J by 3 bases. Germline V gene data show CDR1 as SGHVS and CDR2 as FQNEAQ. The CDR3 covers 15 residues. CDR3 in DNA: TGTGCCAGCAGCTTATCCAGGGGGCATCACTATGGCTACACCTTC. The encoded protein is CASSLSRGHHYGYTF.

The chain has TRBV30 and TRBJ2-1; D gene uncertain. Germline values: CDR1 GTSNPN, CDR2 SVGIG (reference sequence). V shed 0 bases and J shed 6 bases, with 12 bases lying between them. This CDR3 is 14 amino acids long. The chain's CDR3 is CAWSVSVSVNEQFF. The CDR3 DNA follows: TGTGCCTGGAGTGTAAGTGTGAGCGTCAATGAGCAGTTCTTC.

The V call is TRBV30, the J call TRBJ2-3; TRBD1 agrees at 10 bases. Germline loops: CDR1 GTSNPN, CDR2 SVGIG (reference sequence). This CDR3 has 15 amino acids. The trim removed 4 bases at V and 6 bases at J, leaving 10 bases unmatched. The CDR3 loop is CAWNKGGTGADTQYF. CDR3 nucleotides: TGTGCCTGGAACAAGGGGGGGACAGGGGCGGATACGCAGTATTTT.

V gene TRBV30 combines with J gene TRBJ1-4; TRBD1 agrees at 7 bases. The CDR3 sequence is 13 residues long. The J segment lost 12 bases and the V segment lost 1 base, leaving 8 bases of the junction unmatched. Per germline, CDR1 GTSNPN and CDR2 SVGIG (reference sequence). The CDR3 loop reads CAWSAGTVTELFF. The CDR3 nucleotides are TGTGCCTGGAGTGCCGGGACAGTGACGGAACTGTTTTTT. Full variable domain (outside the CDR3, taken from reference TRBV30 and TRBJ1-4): SQTIHQWPATLVQPVGSPLSLECTVEGTSNPNLYWYRQAAGRGLQLLFYSVGIGQISSEVPQNLSASRPQDRQFILSSKKLLLSDSGFYLCAWSAGTVTELFFGSGTQLSVL.

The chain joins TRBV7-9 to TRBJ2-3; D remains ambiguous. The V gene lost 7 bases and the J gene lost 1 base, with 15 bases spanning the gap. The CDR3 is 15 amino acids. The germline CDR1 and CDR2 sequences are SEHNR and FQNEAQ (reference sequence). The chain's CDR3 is CASTSPLLGTDTQYF. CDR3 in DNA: TGTGCCAGCACCTCCCCCCTGCTCGGCACAGATACGCAGTATTTT.

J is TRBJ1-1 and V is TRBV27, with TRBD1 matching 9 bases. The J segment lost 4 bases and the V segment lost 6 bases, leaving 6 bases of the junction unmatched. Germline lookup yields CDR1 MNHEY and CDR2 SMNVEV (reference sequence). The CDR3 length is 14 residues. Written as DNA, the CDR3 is TGTGCCAGCAGAGAAACAGGGGGCACCACTGAAGCTTTCTTT. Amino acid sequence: CASRETGGTTEAFF.

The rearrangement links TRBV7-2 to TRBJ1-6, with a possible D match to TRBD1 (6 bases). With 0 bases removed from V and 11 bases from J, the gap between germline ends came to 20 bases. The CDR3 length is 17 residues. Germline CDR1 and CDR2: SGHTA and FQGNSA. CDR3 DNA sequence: TGTGCCAGCAGCTTAGCCGGGGTACGGGGGCCGCCAGCACCCCTCCACTTT. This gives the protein CASSLAGVRGPPAPLHF.

CDR3 sequence: CASSPGQGLTYEQYF. In nucleotides, the CDR3 is TGTGCCAGCAGTCCCGGACAGGGGTTAACCTACGAGCAGTACTTC. V usage is TRBV28 and J usage is TRBJ2-7; TRBD1 agrees at 9 bases. CDR3 length equals 15 residues. Unmatched junction bases numbered 7, after V lost 5 bases and J lost 2 bases. Germline loops: CDR1 MDHEN, CDR2 SYDVKM.

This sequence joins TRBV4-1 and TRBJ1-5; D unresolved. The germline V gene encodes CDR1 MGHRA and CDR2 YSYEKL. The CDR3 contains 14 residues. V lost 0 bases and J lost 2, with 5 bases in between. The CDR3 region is CASSQELGNQPQHF. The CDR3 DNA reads TGCGCCAGCAGCCAAGAACTAGGCAATCAGCCCCAGCATTTT.

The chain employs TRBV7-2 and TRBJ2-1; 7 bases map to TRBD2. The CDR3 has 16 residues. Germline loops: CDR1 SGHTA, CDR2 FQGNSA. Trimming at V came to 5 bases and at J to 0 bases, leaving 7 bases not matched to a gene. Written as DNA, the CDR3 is TGTGCCAGCAGCAGGCTAGCGGAGAGCTCCTACAATGAGCAGTTCTTC. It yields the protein CASSRLAESSYNEQFF. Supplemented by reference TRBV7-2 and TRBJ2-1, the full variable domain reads GAGVSQSPSNKVTEKGKDVELRCDPISGHTALYWYRQSLGQGLEFLIYFQGNSAPDKSGLPSDRFSAERTGGSVSTLTIQRTQQEDSAVYLCASSRLAESSYNEQFFGPGTRLTVL.

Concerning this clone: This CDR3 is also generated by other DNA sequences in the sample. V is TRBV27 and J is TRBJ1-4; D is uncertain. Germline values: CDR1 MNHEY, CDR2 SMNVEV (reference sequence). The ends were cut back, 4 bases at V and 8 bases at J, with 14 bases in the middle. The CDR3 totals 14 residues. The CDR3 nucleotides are TGTGCCAGCAGTTCCGGGAGCCTCGGAGAAAAACTGTTTTTT. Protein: CASSSGSLGEKLFF. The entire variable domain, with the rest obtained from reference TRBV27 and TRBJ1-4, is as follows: EAQVTQNPRYLITVTGKKLTVTCSQNMNHEYMSWYRQDPGLGLRQIYYSMNVEVTDKGDVPEGYKVSRKEKRNFPLILESPSPNQTSLYFCASSSGSLGEKLFFGSGTQLSVL.

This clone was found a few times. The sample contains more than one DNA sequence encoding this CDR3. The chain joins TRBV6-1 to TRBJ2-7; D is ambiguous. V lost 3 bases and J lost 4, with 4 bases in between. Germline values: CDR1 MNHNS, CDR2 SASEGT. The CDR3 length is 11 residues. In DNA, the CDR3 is TGTGCCAGCAGTGATCTGTACGAGCAGTACTTC. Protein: CASSDLYEQYF.

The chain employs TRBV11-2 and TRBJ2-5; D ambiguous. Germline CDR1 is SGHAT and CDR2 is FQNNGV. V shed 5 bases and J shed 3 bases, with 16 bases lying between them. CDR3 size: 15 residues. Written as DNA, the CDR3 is TGTGCCAGCAGCCCTTATAGAGTCCCCGAAGAGACCCAGTACTTC. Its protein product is CASSPYRVPEETQYF.

The CDR3 sequence: CASSLFGYSNQPQHF. CDR3 coding DNA: TGTGCCAGCAGCTTGTTTGGTTATAGCAATCAGCCCCAGCATTTT. V usage is TRBV5-5 and J usage is TRBJ1-5; D not resolved. CDR3 length equals 15 residues. V was cut by 1 base and J by 0 bases, with 8 bases left in between. In germline, CDR1 is SGHKS, CDR2 YYEKEE (reference sequence).

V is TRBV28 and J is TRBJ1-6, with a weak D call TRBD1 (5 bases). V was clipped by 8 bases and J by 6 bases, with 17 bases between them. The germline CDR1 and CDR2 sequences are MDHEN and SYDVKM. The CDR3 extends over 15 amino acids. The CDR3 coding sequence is TGTGCCAGCGGGTGGGGCGCTATTGGTAATTCACCCCTCCACTTT. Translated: CASGWGAIGNSPLHF. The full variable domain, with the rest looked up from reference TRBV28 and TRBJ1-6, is DVKVTQSSRYLVKRTGEKVFLECVQDMDHENMFWYRQDPGLGLRLIYFSYDVKMKEKGDIPEGYSVSREKKERFSLILESASTNQTSMYLCASGWGAIGNSPLHFGNGTRLTVT.

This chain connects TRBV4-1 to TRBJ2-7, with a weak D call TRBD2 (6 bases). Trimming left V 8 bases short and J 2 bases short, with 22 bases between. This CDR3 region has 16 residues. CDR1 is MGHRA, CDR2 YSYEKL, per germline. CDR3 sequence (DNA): TGCGCCAGCGCCAACGCCTTTCGGGGGAACCCCTACGAGCAGTACTTC. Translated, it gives CASANAFRGNPYEQYF.

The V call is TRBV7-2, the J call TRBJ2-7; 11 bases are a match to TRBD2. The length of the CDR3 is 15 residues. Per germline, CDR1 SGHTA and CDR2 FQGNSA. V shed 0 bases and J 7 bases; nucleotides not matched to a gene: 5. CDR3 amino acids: CASSLATSGIGEQYF. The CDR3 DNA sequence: TGTGCCAGCAGCTTAGCGACTAGCGGGATAGGGGAGCAGTACTTC. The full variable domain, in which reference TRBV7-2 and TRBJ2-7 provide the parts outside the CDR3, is GAGVSQSPSNKVTEKGKDVELRCDPISGHTALYWYRQSLGQGLEFLIYFQGNSAPDKSGLPSDRFSAERTGGSVSTLTIQRTQQEDSAVYLCASSLATSGIGEQYFGPGTRLTVT.

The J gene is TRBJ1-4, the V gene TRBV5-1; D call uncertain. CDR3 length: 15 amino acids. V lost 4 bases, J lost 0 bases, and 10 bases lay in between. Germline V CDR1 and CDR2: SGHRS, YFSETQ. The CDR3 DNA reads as TGCGCCAGCAGCAGGCCAGAGGCAACTAATGAAAAACTGTTTTTT. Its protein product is CASSRPEATNEKLFF.

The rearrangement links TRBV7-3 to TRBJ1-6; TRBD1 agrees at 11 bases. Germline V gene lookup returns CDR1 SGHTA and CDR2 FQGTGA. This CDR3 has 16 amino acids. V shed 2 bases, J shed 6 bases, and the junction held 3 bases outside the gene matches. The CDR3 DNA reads TGTGCCAGCAGCTTAGGGGGACAGGGGGGTAATTCACCCCTCCACTTT. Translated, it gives CASSLGGQGGNSPLHF.

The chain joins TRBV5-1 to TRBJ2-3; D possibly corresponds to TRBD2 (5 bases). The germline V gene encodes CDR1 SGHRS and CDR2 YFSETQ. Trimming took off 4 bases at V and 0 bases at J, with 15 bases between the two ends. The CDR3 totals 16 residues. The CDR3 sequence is CASSPTSRTSTDTQYF. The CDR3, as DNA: TGCGCCAGCAGCCCCACCAGCAGGACTAGCACAGATACGCAGTATTTT. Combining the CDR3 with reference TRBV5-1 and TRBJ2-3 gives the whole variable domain KAGVTQTPRYLIKTRGQQVTLSCSPISGHRSVSWYQQTPGQGLQFLFEYFSETQRNKGNFPGRFSGRQFSNSRSEMNVSTLELGDSALYLCASSPTSRTSTDTQYFGPGTRLTVL.

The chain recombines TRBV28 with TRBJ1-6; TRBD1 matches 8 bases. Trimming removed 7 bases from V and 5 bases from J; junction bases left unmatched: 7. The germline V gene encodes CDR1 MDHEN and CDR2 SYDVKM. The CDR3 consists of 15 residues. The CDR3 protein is CASTPRTGNNSPLHF. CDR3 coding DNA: TGTGCCAGCACCCCCAGGACAGGGAATAATTCACCCCTCCACTTT.

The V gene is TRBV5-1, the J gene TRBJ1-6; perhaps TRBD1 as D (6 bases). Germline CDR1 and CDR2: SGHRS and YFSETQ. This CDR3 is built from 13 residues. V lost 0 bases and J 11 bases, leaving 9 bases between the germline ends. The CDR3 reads CASSLETGTPLHF. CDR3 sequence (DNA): TGCGCCAGCAGCTTGGAAACAGGGACACCCCTCCACTTT. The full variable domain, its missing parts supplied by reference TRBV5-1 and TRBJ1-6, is KAGVTQTPRYLIKTRGQQVTLSCSPISGHRSVSWYQQTPGQGLQFLFEYFSETQRNKGNFPGRFSGRQFSNSRSEMNVSTLELGDSALYLCASSLETGTPLHFGNGTRLTVT.